These T cell receptor beta chains were read from a single sample in a study of CD8 T cells in ankylosing spondylitis. One entry per CDR3 protein, called by TCRdb with MiXCR from the 5' RACE reads. The sample holds some 140,000 distinct CDR3 sequences, roughly 8% seen once. The sample taken for sequencing was synovial fluid, either unsorted or a sorted T cell fraction (not recorded which). These receptors came from a male donor with ankylosing spondylitis. Both conserved end residues are part of each CDR3. D genes are given only for firm matches. Only part of the rows carry a size: once, few, many, or a class if the clone is expanded.

v_call	d_call	j_call	clone_size	cdr3_length	cdr3_aa	cdr3_nt
TRBV6-5	NA	TRBJ1-2	many	13	CASSYSSEGGYTF	TGTGCCAGCAGTTACTCGTCGGAGGGTGGCTACACCTTC
TRBV7-2	TRBD1	TRBJ2-7	few	13	CASAAGTGWEQYF	TGTGCCAGCGCAGCCGGGACAGGGTGGGAGCAGTACTTC
TRBV19	NA	TRBJ1-1	NA	15	CASSDGRGKNTEAFF	TGTGCCAGTTCTGACGGGAGAGGCAAGAACACTGAAGCTTTCTTT
TRBV10-3	TRBD2	TRBJ2-1	NA	16	CAISDTSGSHGDEQFF	TGTGCCATCAGTGATACTAGCGGGAGCCACGGGGATGAGCAGTTCTTC
TRBV28	TRBD1	TRBJ1-4	NA	13	CASSPAGQRKLFF	TGTGCCAGCAGTCCCGCGGGACAGCGAAAACTGTTTTTT
TRBV12-3/TRBV12-4	NA	TRBJ1-5	many	13	CASSLLENQPQHF	TGTGCCAGCAGTTTATTGGAGAATCAGCCCCAGCATTTT
TRBV6-2/TRBV6-3	TRBD1	TRBJ2-2	NA	13	CASSGQATGELFF	TGTGCCAGCAGCGGACAGGCAACCGGGGAGCTGTTTTTT
TRBV4-3	TRBD2	TRBJ2-7	few	17	CASSQVARLAGSYEQYF	TGCGCCAGCAGCCAAGTCGCACGACTAGCGGGCTCCTACGAGCAGTACTTC
TRBV20-1	NA	TRBJ2-3	few	15	CSARDPGRRTDTQYF	TGCAGTGCTAGAGATCCGGGCCGGCGCACAGATACGCAGTATTTT
TRBV2	NA	TRBJ1-2	NA	15	CASSDDGGHAYGYTF	TGTGCCAGCAGTGATGATGGGGGGCATGCCTATGGCTACACCTTC
TRBV6-2/TRBV6-3	NA	TRBJ2-3	NA	11	CASNQGGTQYF	TGTGCCAGCAATCAGGGGGGTACGCAGTATTTT
TRBV6-1	TRBD2	TRBJ2-1	NA	14	CASILSGGADEQFF	TGTGCCAGCATCCTTAGCGGGGGGGCTGATGAGCAGTTCTTC